The next 17 T cell receptor beta chains were all read from a single sample in a study of T cell responses to AZD1222 COVID-19 vaccine. TCRdb's copy holds only in-frame clones and misses some; the assay was immunoSEQ multiplex PCR. Of about 88,000 clones in the sample, approximately 90% are singletons; the top ten hold 5% to 6%. Sequences were derived from peripheral blood, sampled 28 days after the second AZD1222 dose. The receptors were gathered from an adult who received the AZD1222 COVID-19 vaccine.

The J gene is TRBJ1-4, the V gene TRBV11-2, with unresolved D. Germline CDR1 is SGHAT and CDR2 is FQNNGV. This CDR3 spans 14 amino acids. Trimming took off 0 bases at V and 7 bases at J, with 9 bases between the two ends. The CDR3 protein is CASSLELVSEKLFF. The CDR3 coding sequence is TGTGCCAGCAGCTTAGAATTGGTTAGTGAAAAACTGTTTTTT.

J is TRBJ1-1 and V is TRBV27; 8 positions match TRBD1. The germline V gene has CDR1 MNHEY and CDR2 SMNVEV (reference sequence). CDR3 length: 14 residues. The V segment lost 3 bases and the J segment 11 bases; nucleotides outside the gene matches: 11. As DNA, the CDR3 is TGTGCCAGCAGTTTGGGTCGACAGGGGCTTGGGGCTTTCTTT. The encoded protein is CASSLGRQGLGAFF.

V is TRBV12-3 or TRBV12-4 and J is TRBJ2-5; D unresolved. Deletions cut 6 bases from V and 4 bases from J, with 9 bases between. This CDR3 spans 12 amino acids. The CDR3 bases are TGTGCCAGCAGCGACTGGGGAGAGACCCAGTACTTC. This sequence encodes CASSDWGETQYF.

V usage is TRBV30 and J usage is TRBJ1-1, with D possibly matching TRBD1 (6 bases). V was trimmed by 2 bases and J by 9 bases, leaving 13 bases between them. This CDR3 contains 12 residues. Germline V lookup: CDR1 GTSNPN, CDR2 SVGIG (reference sequence). The CDR3 region is CAWSLGQSKAFF. Written as DNA, the CDR3 is TGTGCCTGGAGTTTAGGACAGTCGAAAGCTTTCTTT.

The chain combines TRBV5-6 with TRBJ1-6; 8 bases line up with TRBD1. The germline CDR1 and CDR2 sequences are SGHDT and YYEEEE. V trimming: 4 bases; J trimming: 14 bases; junction bases outside the gene matches: 8. This CDR3 has 13 amino acids. The CDR3: CASSVLLQGALHF. The CDR3 DNA sequence: TGTGCCAGCAGCGTCCTATTACAGGGGGCCCTCCACTTT.

The V and J genes are TRBV9 and TRBJ1-5; D is perhaps TRBD1 (6 bases). The germline V gene encodes CDR1 SGDLS and CDR2 YYNGEE. Trimming stripped 4 bases from V and 5 bases from J, with 10 bases between. The CDR3 length is 13 residues. CDR3 bases: TGTGCCAGCAGCTTCAGGGGTGATCAGCCCCAGCATTTT. Its translation: CASSFRGDQPQHF. Combining the CDR3 with reference TRBV9 and TRBJ1-5 gives the whole variable domain DSGVTQTPKHLITATGQRVTLRCSPRSGDLSVYWYQQSLDQGLQFLIQYYNGEERAKGNILERFSAQQFPDLHSELNLSSLELGDSALYFCASSFRGDQPQHFGDGTRLSIL.

The V and J genes are TRBV5-6 and TRBJ1-1; D is undetermined. Germline assignment: CDR1 SGHDT and CDR2 YYEEEE. The CDR3 is 14 amino acids. V shed 3 bases and J shed 4 bases, with 13 bases lying between them. The chain's CDR3 is CASSSIPGATEAFF. The CDR3 DNA reads TGTGCCAGCAGCTCGATACCGGGCGCCACTGAAGCTTTCTTT.

The chain combines TRBV3-1 (or the pseudogene TRBV3-2) with TRBJ2-7; TRBD2 might be the D (7 bases). The length of the CDR3 is 15 residues. Germline V CDR1 and CDR2: LGHDT, YNNKEL (reference sequence). V lost 4 bases and J 2 bases, leaving 15 bases between the germline ends. The CDR3 coding sequence is TGTGCCAGCAGCCCCCGGTGGGGGGGGCCCTACGAGCAGTACTTC. Translated: CASSPRWGGPYEQYF.

The chain recombines TRBV6-5 with TRBJ2-7; the D gene is possibly TRBD2 (6 bases). CDR1 and CDR2 from the germline V gene are MNHEY and SVGAGI. The CDR3 is made up of 13 amino acids. The ends were cut back, 10 bases at V and 1 base at J, with 14 bases in the middle. The CDR3 reads CAISRGRSYEQYF. The CDR3 nucleotides read TGTGCCATTTCGCGGGGTCGATCCTACGAGCAGTACTTC.

This chain connects TRBV5-1 to TRBJ2-1, with D possibly matching TRBD2 (6 bases). CDR1 and CDR2 from the germline V gene are SGHRS and YFSETQ. The germline V and J ends were trimmed by 1 base and 0 bases, with 14 bases remaining between them. This CDR3 is built from 17 residues. CDR3 sequence: CASSLFGGESSYNEQFF. In nucleotides, the CDR3 is TGCGCCAGCAGCTTGTTCGGCGGGGAAAGCTCCTACAATGAGCAGTTCTTC. Complete variable domain (other parts from reference TRBV5-1 and TRBJ2-1): KAGVTQTPRYLIKTRGQQVTLSCSPISGHRSVSWYQQTPGQGLQFLFEYFSETQRNKGNFPGRFSGRQFSNSRSEMNVSTLELGDSALYLCASSLFGGESSYNEQFFGPGTRLTVL.

This chain joins TRBV11-2 and TRBJ1-3; D is unresolved. V was trimmed by 5 bases and J by 4 bases, leaving 9 bases between them. Looked up from germline, CDR1 is SGHAT and CDR2 is FQNNGV. The CDR3 is 13 residues long. The CDR3 DNA reads as TGTGCCAGCAGCCACGATGGGGGAAACACCATATATTTT. Its protein is CASSHDGGNTIYF.

V usage is TRBV18 and J usage is TRBJ2-5; D call uncertain. Germline V CDR1 and CDR2: KGHSH, LQKENI. The CDR3 is made up of 10 amino acids. Trimming shortened V by 6 bases and J by 9 bases, and 8 bases separated the two germline ends. This CDR3 is CASSLGAQYF. For the CDR3, the DNA is TGTGCCAGCTCCCTTGGGGCCCAGTACTTC.

The chain joins TRBV5-1 to TRBJ1-5; no reliable D call. CDR1 and CDR2 (germline): SGHRS, YFSETQ. The ends were cut back, 0 bases at V and 4 bases at J, with 8 bases in the middle. The CDR3 consists of 14 residues. CDR3 residues: CASSLEGRNQPQHF. The CDR3 DNA reads TGCGCCAGCAGCTTGGAAGGTCGAAATCAGCCCCAGCATTTT. The full variable domain, with the rest looked up from reference TRBV5-1 and TRBJ1-5, is KAGVTQTPRYLIKTRGQQVTLSCSPISGHRSVSWYQQTPGQGLQFLFEYFSETQRNKGNFPGRFSGRQFSNSRSEMNVSTLELGDSALYLCASSLEGRNQPQHFGDGTRLSIL.

The CDR3: CASSLGSGSYNEQFF. The DNA of the CDR3 is TGTGCCAGCAGCTTGGGCAGCGGCTCCTACAATGAGCAGTTCTTC. This chain joins TRBV5-4 and TRBJ2-1, with D possibly being TRBD2 (5 bases). The V and J ends lost 0 bases and 0 bases respectively, with 7 bases between them. The germline CDR1 and CDR2 sequences are SGHNT and YYREEE (reference sequence). CDR3 length equals 15 residues.

The chain recombines TRBV4-1 with TRBJ2-1; D remains ambiguous. Between the trimmed V and J ends, which lost 5 bases and 2 bases, there was a span of 10 bases. Germline assignment: CDR1 MGHRA and CDR2 YSYEKL. This CDR3 is 14 amino acids long. The CDR3 region has the DNA TGCGCCAGCAGCGACACAAACACCTACAATGAGCAGTTCTTC. Protein product: CASSDTNTYNEQFF.

The chain carries TRBV12-2 and TRBJ1-2; the table gives TRBD1 as D, unverified against the DNA. TRBV12-2 is noted as a pseudogene. The CDR3 totals 15 residues. The CDR3 DNA follows: TGTGCAAGTCGCCCCACCGGGACAGGGGGTGGCGGCTACACCTTC. This translates into CASRPTGTGGGGYTF.

The chain joins TRBV12-3 or TRBV12-4 to TRBJ1-3; 7 bases agree with TRBD1. This CDR3 comprises 13 residues. V dropped 6 bases and J dropped 4; count of bases not matched to a gene: 3. CDR3 region: CASREQGGNTIYF. CDR3 bases: TGTGCCAGCAGAGAACAGGGGGGAAACACCATATATTTT.